This TCR beta chain was sequenced during a study of CD8 T cells in ankylosing spondylitis. This CDR3 is 16 amino acids long. Germline-derived CDR1 and CDR2 are MGHRA and YSYEKL. J gave up 7 bases and V 4 bases, and 8 bases lay outside the gene matches. Using its own MiXCR run on the 5' RACE reads, TCRdb lists one record per CDR3 protein. Of hundreds of thousands of distinct CDR3 sequences in the sample, around 19% were seen once. This chain joins TRBV4-1 and TRBJ2-1; TRBD2 matches at 12 bases. Sequencing was carried out using blood, either unsorted or a sorted T cell fraction (not recorded which). This clonotype was sampled from a male donor with ankylosing spondylitis or in good health (not recorded which). The CDR3 DNA follows: TGCGCCAGCAGCCCGCCCGGACTAGCGGGACGGAATGAGCAGTTCTTC. Translating it yields CASSPPGLAGRNEQFF.